A single sample is the source of the 13 T cell receptor beta chains below, sequenced in a study of CD8+ T cells in alopecia areata. The sequencing template was cDNA reverse transcribed from extracted RNA. Clones were read by immunoSEQ multiplex PCR, and TCRdb kept only the in-frame ones, dropping some. The sample yields around 60,000 clones, around 44% seen once. The specimen was NKG2D-low CD8+ T cells sorted from blood. These receptors were taken from a human donor with alopecia areata.

The chain carries TRBV27 and TRBJ1-2, with TRBD1 as a possible D gene (5 bases). The CDR3 runs 13 residues. CDR1 is MNHEY and CDR2 is SMNVEV in the germline V gene (reference sequence). The V end was cut by 5 bases, the J end by 7 bases, with 14 bases between. In DNA form, the CDR3 reads TGTGCCAGCAGTCTTCAGGGAGTAAGTGGCTACACCTTC. This sequence encodes CASSLQGVSGYTF.

The chain joins TRBV7-8 to TRBJ2-1; 12 bases line up with TRBD2. Per the germline V gene, CDR1 is SGHVS and CDR2 is FQNEAQ. The V and J ends lost 5 bases and 2 bases, in that order; junction bases with no gene match: 4. This CDR3 has 16 residues. The CDR3 region has the DNA TGTGCCAGCAGCGCTACTAGCGGGGGGACCTACAATGAGCAGTTCTTC. It translates to CASSATSGGTYNEQFF.

The J gene is TRBJ2-2, the V gene TRBV14, with a possible D match to TRBD1 (5 bases). V dropped 0 bases and J dropped 5 bases, with 10 bases sitting between them. CDR1 and CDR2 from the germline V gene are SGHDN and FVKESK. This CDR3 contains 15 residues. The CDR3 protein is CASSQDPSGTGELFF. The CDR3 DNA reads as TGTGCCAGCAGCCAAGACCCATCAGGGACCGGGGAGCTGTTTTTT.

This clone was found a few times. The V gene is TRBV5-1, the J gene TRBJ2-7; tentatively, D is TRBD1 (5 bases). CDR1 is SGHRS and CDR2 is YFSETQ in the germline V gene. The CDR3 contains 14 residues. The ends were cut back, 0 bases at V and 2 bases at J, with 9 bases in the middle. In DNA, the CDR3 is TGCGCCAGCAGCTTGGCGAGACAGACCTACGAGCAGTACTTC. Protein product: CASSLARQTYEQYF.

The V and J genes are TRBV20-1 and TRBJ1-1; D is ambiguous. This CDR3 region has 10 residues. Trimming left V 6 bases short and J 8 bases short, with 10 bases between. Germline lookup yields CDR1 DFQATT and CDR2 SNEGSKA (reference sequence). CDR3 DNA: TGCAGTGCCTTAGCCGGAGAAGCTTTCTTT. This gives the protein CSALAGEAFF.

The chain couples TRBV30 to TRBJ2-5; D unresolved. Looked up from germline, CDR1 is GTSNPN and CDR2 is SVGIG (reference sequence). Trimming took off 3 bases at V and 1 base at J, with 3 bases between the two ends. There are 11 residues in the CDR3. CDR3 bases: TGTGCCTGGAGGACCCAAGAGACCCAGTACTTC. Translation: CAWRTQETQYF.

There are a few counts of this clone. The chain couples TRBV29-1 to TRBJ1-2; 8 bases align to TRBD1. With 7 bases clipped from V and 3 bases from J, the junction kept 4 bases outside the gene matches. From germline, CDR1 is SQVTM and CDR2 ANQGSEA. The CDR3 has 12 residues. CDR3 coding DNA: TGCAGCGCCGACAGGGGCTACTATGGCTACACCTTC. The encoded protein is CSADRGYYGYTF. Based on the CDR3 plus reference TRBV29-1 and TRBJ1-2, the full variable domain is SAVISQKPSRDICQRGTSLTIQCQVDSQVTMMFWYRQQPGQSLTLIATANQGSEATYESGFVIDKFPISRPNLTFSTLTVSNMSPEDSSIYLCSADRGYYGYTFGSGTRLTVV.

The genes are TRBV2 and TRBJ2-5; D call uncertain. The CDR3 extends over 17 amino acids. V dropped 0 bases and J dropped 5 bases, with 19 bases sitting between them. In germline, CDR1 is SNHLY, CDR2 FYNNEI. CDR3 sequence: CASSEALQVGLYETQYF. CDR3 nucleotide sequence: TGTGCCAGCAGTGAAGCGCTTCAAGTAGGGCTGTACGAGACCCAGTACTTC.

This chain links TRBV7-9 with TRBJ2-1, with 10 positions matching TRBD1. Germline V CDR1 and CDR2: SEHNR, FQNEAQ (reference sequence). This CDR3 has 16 residues. J lost 6 bases, V lost 5 bases, and 10 bases had no gene match. The CDR3 DNA reads as TGTGCCAGCAGCCCCCCCGGGACAGGGGACATCAATGAGCAGTTCTTC. It translates to CASSPPGTGDINEQFF.

The V and J genes are TRBV27 and TRBJ2-7; D remains unclear. This CDR3 is 13 amino acids long. Germline V gene data show CDR1 as MNHEY and CDR2 as SMNVEV (reference sequence). Trimming cost V 3 bases and J 3 bases, with 9 bases left between them. The DNA of the CDR3 is TGTGCCAGCAGTTTCGGAAGGGACTACGAGCAGTACTTC. As protein: CASSFGRDYEQYF.

This sequence joins TRBV7-9 and TRBJ1-2; D is undetermined. With 2 bases removed from V and 8 bases from J, the gap between germline ends came to 12 bases. Per germline, CDR1 SEHNR and CDR2 FQNEAQ (reference sequence). The CDR3 loop spans 13 amino acids. The CDR3 sequence is CASSLLEVRGYTF. Written as DNA, the CDR3 is TGTGCCAGCAGCTTACTGGAAGTAAGGGGCTACACCTTC.

This clone was seen a handful of times. This chain connects TRBV29-1 to TRBJ2-5; D unclear. This CDR3 is 12 amino acids long. The V gene lost 0 bases and the J gene lost 10 bases, with 12 bases spanning the gap. From germline, CDR1 is SQVTM and CDR2 ANQGSEA. CDR3 in amino acids: CSVEDGFAIQYF. The DNA for the CDR3 is TGCAGCGTTGAAGATGGGTTTGCGATCCAGTACTTC. The full variable domain, completed using reference TRBV29-1 and TRBJ2-5, is SAVISQKPSRDICQRGTSLTIQCQVDSQVTMMFWYRQQPGQSLTLIATANQGSEATYESGFVIDKFPISRPNLTFSTLTVSNMSPEDSSIYLCSVEDGFAIQYFGPGTRLLVL.

A word on this clone: Additional DNA sequences in this sample encode the identical CDR3. CDR3 residues: CASSSGSSYEQYF. The CDR3 DNA is TGTGCCAGCAGTTCAGGGAGCTCCTACGAGCAGTACTTC. V usage is TRBV27 and J usage is TRBJ2-7; D tentatively reads TRBD1 or TRBD2 (5 bases each). This CDR3 is built from 13 residues. V gave up 4 bases and J gave up 0 bases, with 7 bases separating them. From germline, CDR1 is MNHEY and CDR2 SMNVEV (reference sequence).